These 8 T cell receptor beta chains originate from one sample sequenced in a study of cytomegalovirus exposure and HLA in healthy donors. Vbeta (60) and Jbeta (13) primers were used in the PCR. TCRdb's copy holds only in-frame clones and misses some; the assay was immunoSEQ multiplex PCR. The data show some 150,000 clones, nearly 80% seen once. The source material was PBMCs. These receptors all stem from a man between 40 and 49 years old in good health and CMV-seropositive.

The chain combines TRBV6-5 with TRBJ1-1; the match to TRBD1 covers 7 bases. The length of the CDR3 is 15 residues. Germline CDR1 and CDR2: MNHEY and SVGAGI. Trimming cost V 6 bases and J 1 base; bases outside gene matches: 8. The CDR3 DNA sequence: TGTGCCAGCAGAAAGACCGGGACAGCGAACACTGAAGCTTTCTTT. Protein: CASRKTGTANTEAFF.

The V call is TRBV6-5, the J call TRBJ2-3; 10 bases match TRBD2. With V trimmed by 4 bases and J by 4 bases, 2 bases remained unmatched. In germline, CDR1 is MNHEY, CDR2 SVGAGI. This CDR3 spans 14 amino acids. The CDR3 DNA sequence: TGTGCCAGCAGTTGGAGCGGGAGGGCAGATACGCAGTATTTT. It specifies CASSWSGRADTQYF.

V and J are TRBV6-5 and TRBJ2-7, with D tentatively TRBD2 (6 bases). CDR1 and CDR2 (germline): MNHEY, SVGAGI. The CDR3 totals 14 residues. Trimming took 6 bases from V and 7 from J, leaving 19 bases between them. CDR3 DNA sequence: TGTGCCAGCAGCCCTGTCGTACGGGGGTGGGAGCAGTACTTC. Protein: CASSPVVRGWEQYF.

Details on this clone: An end of the junction differs from the germline gene, which may be a read error. The chain employs TRBV7-9 and TRBJ2-1; D unclear. This CDR3 spans 14 amino acids. Per germline, CDR1 SEHNR and CDR2 FQNEAQ (reference sequence). This chain's CDR3 is CSSSLVPLHNEQFF. DNA for the CDR3: TGTTCCAGCAGCTTAGTCCCCCTACACAATGAGCAGTTCTTC.

This chain joins TRBV28 and TRBJ2-6; 8 bases are shared with TRBD1. V lost 6 bases, J lost 0 bases, and 7 bases stayed unmatched. The length of the CDR3 is 17 residues. Looked up from germline, CDR1 is MDHEN and CDR2 is SYDVKM. The CDR3 sequence is CASRGAGGSSGANVLTF. CDR3 coding DNA: TGTGCCAGCAGGGGGGCAGGGGGCAGCTCTGGGGCCAACGTCCTGACTTTC.

V is TRBV19 and J is TRBJ1-1; unclear D gene. Germline CDR1 LNHDA, CDR2 SQIVND (reference sequence). With 4 bases removed from V and 4 bases from J, the gap between germline ends came to 10 bases. This CDR3 region has 13 residues. In DNA form, the CDR3 reads TGTGCCAGTAGTACCCAGGTGGGCACTGAAGCTTTCTTT. It is translated as CASSTQVGTEAFF.

The chain employs TRBV18 and TRBJ1-1; D not certain. Trimming removed 6 bases from V and 1 base from J, with 18 bases in between. CDR1 and CDR2 (germline): KGHSH, LQKENI. CDR3 size: 16 residues. The CDR3 loop reads CASSELPSPKNTEAFF. CDR3 bases: TGTGCCAGCTCCGAACTCCCATCTCCAAAGAACACTGAAGCTTTCTTT. Full variable domain (outside the CDR3, taken from reference TRBV18 and TRBJ1-1): NAGVMQNPRHLVRRRGQEARLRCSPMKGHSHVYWYRQLPEEGLKFMVYLQKENIIDESGMPKERFSAEFPKEGPSILRIQQVVRGDSAAYFCASSELPSPKNTEAFFGQGTRLTVV.

The rearrangement uses TRBV4-2 and TRBJ2-7, with 10 bases lining up with TRBD2. The CDR3 sequence is 18 residues long. The V gene's germline CDR1 is LGHNA and CDR2 YNFKEQ. With V trimmed by 4 bases and J by 1 base, 13 bases remained unmatched. The CDR3 DNA reads TGTGCCAGCAGCCCAAATATTCCTAGCGGGAGCATTTCCTACGAGCAGTACTTC. It translates to CASSPNIPSGSISYEQYF.